These T cell receptor beta chains were read from a single sample in a study of OX40 agonist ivuxolimab in advanced cancers. Generated by immunoSEQ multiplex PCR, the TCRdb table keeps only in-frame clones and is missing some. The repertoire has 40,000 to 45,000 clones, about 86% of them found once; the top ten carry roughly 22%. The source was CD4+ or CD8+ T cells sorted from blood, collected in a trial of the OX40 agonist ivuxolimab. The source of these receptors is an adult with an advanced solid tumor such as melanoma, head and neck, liver or kidney cancer. The conserved cysteine and the conserved F or W are not part of the CDR3 here.

>TRBJ2-3|TRBV5-4
ASSLVELAGRTDTQY
>TRBJ2-3|TRBV7-2
ASSQGITDTQY
>TRBJ2-3|TRBV6-8
ASSLDSTDTQY
>TRBJ1-3|TRBV9
ASSVSGSVSSGNTIY
>TRBJ2-3|TRBV6-1
ASRYTSPDTQY
>TRBJ1-3|TRBV10-2
ASSESGSGNTIY
>TRBJ2-5|TRBV27
ASSPTGSETQY
>TRBJ2-1|TRBV5-1
ASSLSGPYNEQF
>TRBJ2-5|TRBV27
ASRAGTGNPETQY
>TRBJ2-1|TRBV4-1
ASSHAVYNEQF
>TRBJ2-1|TRBV9
ASSVDLGDNEQF
>TRBJ1-4|TRBV4-3
ASSVSLTDTNEKLF
>TRBJ1-1|TRBV6-5
ASSIGQGITEAF
>TRBJ1-4|TRBV28
ASSTQTAPNEKLF
>TRBJ2-1|TRBV28
ASSSKGLAGGPPYNEQF
>TRBJ2-3|TRBV28
ASSALGSTDTQY
>TRBJ1-6|TRBV13
ASSFRDSPSHSPLH
>TRBJ1-1|TRBV7-9
ASSPTGLEAF
>TRBJ2-1|TRBV4-3
ASSQDGSSGGLYNEQF
>TRBJ2-5|TRBV5-5
ASSLVYRAEETQY
>TRBJ2-1|TRBV5-6
ASSLALAGPYNEQF
>TRBJ1-2|TRBV19
ASSPSTGNFNYGYT
>TRBJ1-6|TRBV9
ASSARTEINSPLH
>TRBJ1-6|TRBV4-1
ASSQDSAGASDSPLH
>TRBJ1-3|TRBV14
ASSQGRYTIY
>TRBJ2-3|TRBV9
ASSPLGTSGSTDTQY
>TRBJ1-2|TRBV7-3
ASSPAAPGKGYT
>TRBJ2-2|TRBV4-3
ASSQGVAGGTNTGELF
>TRBJ1-1|TRBV10-3
AISESDGYRGRAEAF
>TRBJ2-3|TRBV27
ATSERVRTDTQY
>TRBJ2-3|TRBV14
ASSPDRGTSTDTQY
>TRBJ2-5|TRBV7-6
ASSRGLFQETQY
>TRBJ1-1|TRBV4-2
ASSQDEDTGKNTEAF
>TRBJ2-3|TRBV27
ASSFIRGGDTQY
>TRBJ1-1|TRBV7-9
ASSFQGGTEAF
>TRBJ2-5|TRBV21-1
ASSKEWEQETQY
>TRBJ1-1|TRBV14
ASSPSLGGLNTEAF
>TRBJ2-1|TRBV4-3
ASSQDRDRVKGQF
>TRBJ2-3|TRBV5-4
ASSFSRGQGLY
>TRBJ2-2|TRBV19
ASTDWDRNTGELF
>TRBJ1-2|TRBV11-2
ASSWGTPIRANYGYT
>TRBJ1-1|TRBV25-1
ASSEGGEFTEAF
>TRBJ1-3|TRBV7-8
ASSLETGDVNTIY
>TRBJ1-1|TRBV19
ASSIPGDGMNTEAF
>TRBJ1-1|TRBV4-3
ASSQDIPIREAF
>TRBJ2-7|TRBV7-9
ASSLPSGTGYEQY
>TRBJ1-6|TRBV6-6
ASSYSYNSPLH
>TRBJ2-5|TRBV5-5
ASSPQGQATQY
>TRBJ1-2|TRBV15
ATSRDTDATYGYT
>TRBJ2-7|TRBV27
ASSLSPGTGNEQY
>TRBJ1-1|TRBV4-3
ASSQDAVQNTEAF
>TRBJ2-3|TRBV2
ASGGTSRSTDTQY
>TRBJ2-2|TRBV5-4
ASSLYDTGELF